These 8 T cell receptor beta chains were sequenced from one sample in a study of T cell responses to AZD1222 COVID-19 vaccine. The data were produced by immunoSEQ multiplex PCR, yet TCRdb's version contains in-frame clones alone and is incomplete. The table lists 150,000 to 200,000 clones, about 91% of them singletons, with 4.4% in the top ten. The sample was peripheral blood, taken on day 0 of AZD1222 vaccination. These receptors came from an adult in good health.

CDR3 loop: CASSLEQGSGTDTQYF. CDR3 DNA sequence: TGTGCCAGCAGCTTAGAACAGGGCTCGGGCACAGATACGCAGTATTTT. The rearrangement links TRBV7-9 to TRBJ2-3, with TRBD1 as a possible D gene (6 bases). Germline V gene lookup returns CDR1 SEHNR and CDR2 FQNEAQ (reference sequence). CDR3 length: 16 amino acids. The germline V and J ends were trimmed by 1 base and 1 base, with 12 bases remaining between them.

This clone was counted once. The rearrangement joins TRBV6-5 to TRBJ1-4; no definite D call. CDR1 is MNHEY and CDR2 is SVGAGI in the germline V gene. V was trimmed by 2 bases and J by 0 bases, leaving 7 bases between them. The CDR3 spans 15 residues. This CDR3 reads CASSYRRTTNEKLFF. In DNA form, the CDR3 reads TGTGCCAGCAGTTACAGGAGGACAACTAATGAAAAACTGTTTTTT.

The chain has TRBV5-1 and TRBJ2-3; tentative D call: TRBD2 (5 bases). The CDR3 contains 17 residues. Germline CDR1 reads SGHRS; CDR2 reads YFSETQ. The ends were cut back, 0 bases at V and 5 bases at J, with 19 bases in the middle. Here the CDR3 reads CASSLVSMGASGDTQYF. CDR3 in DNA: TGCGCCAGCAGCTTGGTCTCTATGGGAGCTTCAGGAGATACGCAGTATTTT.

The sample holds one count of this clone. The genes are TRBV5-5 and TRBJ1-2; D unresolved. There are 13 residues in the CDR3. V was shortened by 0 bases and J by 1 base, with 4 bases between the two germline ends. CDR1 SGHKS and CDR2 YYEKEE come from the germline V gene (reference sequence). The CDR3 is CASSLGDNYGYTF. The CDR3 nucleotides read TGTGCCAGCAGCTTGGGGGATAACTATGGCTACACCTTC.

The chain employs TRBV29-1 and TRBJ1-2; 8 bases fit TRBD1. After removal of 3 bases from V and 2 bases from J, the junction contained 5 bases not matched to a gene. Germline V CDR1 and CDR2: SQVTM, ANQGSEA. The CDR3 loop spans 14 amino acids. The DNA for the CDR3 is TGCAGCGTTGACGCAGGGGGCGAAAACTATGGCTACACCTTC. Translating it yields CSVDAGGENYGYTF. Using reference TRBV29-1 and TRBJ1-2 for the parts outside the CDR3, the full variable domain is SAVISQKPSRDICQRGTSLTIQCQVDSQVTMMFWYRQQPGQSLTLIATANQGSEATYESGFVIDKFPISRPNLTFSTLTVSNMSPEDSSIYLCSVDAGGENYGYTFGSGTRLTVV.

This clone was seen only once. The chain carries TRBV10-3 and TRBJ1-4, with TRBD1 identical over 7 bases. The CDR3 is 13 residues long. Trimming took 4 bases from V and 5 from J; bases not matched to a gene: 1. Looked up from germline, CDR1 is ENHRY and CDR2 is SYGVKD. CDR3 DNA: TGTGCCATCAGTGGGGGACAGAATGAAAAACTGTTTTTT. Residues: CAISGGQNEKLFF.

The rearrangement links TRBV6-6 to TRBJ1-6, with D possibly TRBD1 on 5 matching bases. Germline V gene lookup returns CDR1 MNHNY and CDR2 SVGAGI (reference sequence). The V and J ends lost 6 bases and 7 bases respectively, with 16 bases between them. This CDR3 contains 15 residues. CDR3 bases: TGTGCCAGCAGCCGAGACACGTGGGGCAATTCACCCCTCCACTTT. Translation: CASSRDTWGNSPLHF.

The chain links TRBV27 to TRBJ2-5; 7 bases fit TRBD2. Germline lookup yields CDR1 MNHEY and CDR2 SMNVEV (reference sequence). The CDR3 is 15 amino acids. J was trimmed by 9 bases and V by 5 bases; bases with no gene match: 15. CDR3 in amino acids: CASSLGTGAGRAQYF. DNA for the CDR3: TGTGCCAGCAGTCTAGGGACTGGAGCGGGAAGGGCCCAGTACTTC.